One sample yielded the 20 T cell receptor beta chains listed below, sequenced in a study of long-term antiretroviral therapy in people with HIV. Investigators performed immunoSEQ version v3.0 at survey level. Sequencing used immunoSEQ multiplex PCR; TCRdb keeps in-frame clones, though not all of them. The sample holds about 28,000 clones, more than 85% seen once. The input for sequencing was unsorted PBMCs, taken 6.2 years after starting antiretroviral therapy. The receptor source for this set is a middle-aged man with HIV.

The chain couples TRBV5-4 to TRBJ2-2; the match to TRBD2 covers 12 bases. The CDR3 extends over 18 amino acids. Germline lookup yields CDR1 SGHNT and CDR2 YYREEE (reference sequence). With 0 bases clipped from V and 6 bases from J, the junction kept 9 bases outside the gene matches. Here the CDR3 reads CASSLVGLAGRGAGELFF. In nucleotides, the CDR3 is TGTGCCAGCAGCTTGGTGGGACTAGCGGGTCGCGGGGCCGGGGAGCTGTTTTTT.

The chain employs TRBV15 and TRBJ1-2, with TRBD1 matching 8 bases. The CDR3 sequence is 13 residues long. Trimming removed 9 bases from V and 7 bases from J; junction bases left unmatched: 10. The germline CDR1 and CDR2 sequences are LNHNV and YYDKDF (reference sequence). CDR3 sequence (DNA): TGTGCCACTCGGCCCGGGACAGGCGCTGGCTACACCTTC. Translation: CATRPGTGAGYTF.

The chain joins TRBV19 to TRBJ2-3, with a tentative D call TRBD2 (7 bases). CDR3 length equals 19 residues. Germline V CDR1 and CDR2: LNHDA, SQIVND (reference sequence). V lost 5 bases, J lost 2 bases, and 26 bases lay in between. The CDR3 DNA is TGTGCCAGTAGTCCGTGGACAGAATTAAGCGGGGTACTCACAGATACGCAGTATTTT. Protein product: CASSPWTELSGVLTDTQYF.

This clone has just a few counts. V gene TRBV11-3 combines with J gene TRBJ2-1; D is possibly TRBD1 (6 bases). Germline V gene sequence: CDR1 SGHNT, CDR2 YENEEA. The CDR3 covers 16 residues. V lost 4 bases, J lost 4 bases, and 17 bases lay in between. CDR3 protein: CASSSRDMGSYNEQFF. As DNA, the CDR3 is TGTGCCAGCAGCTCAAGGGACATGGGTTCGTACAATGAGCAGTTCTTC.

V and J are TRBV28 and TRBJ1-1; a weak D match, TRBD1 (5 bases). The CDR3 spans 14 residues. The germline V gene encodes CDR1 MDHEN and CDR2 SYDVKM. Deletions cut 4 bases from V and 0 bases from J, with 9 bases between. Here the CDR3 DNA reads TGTGCCAGCAGTTGGGGACGGGTGAACACTGAAGCTTTCTTT. It yields the protein CASSWGRVNTEAFF.

This rearrangement joins TRBV29-1 to TRBJ1-1; 12 bases align to TRBD1. V was pared by 3 bases and J by 3 bases, with 5 bases of the junction left unmatched. The CDR3 extends over 15 amino acids. CDR1 is SQVTM, CDR2 ANQGSEA, per germline. For the CDR3, the DNA is TGCAGCGTTGAGGGACAGGGGGCGGGTGACACTGAAGCTTTCTTT. This codes for CSVEGQGAGDTEAFF.

The V and J genes are TRBV11-1 and TRBJ2-2, with D uncertain. Trimming took 5 bases from V and 6 from J, leaving 16 bases between them. The CDR3 extends over 15 amino acids. The germline V gene has CDR1 SGHAT and CDR2 FQDESV (reference sequence). The CDR3 coding sequence is TGTGCCAGCAGCCGGTTGGTGGCGCAGGCCGGGGAGCTGTTTTTT. Residues: CASSRLVAQAGELFF. Full variable domain (remainder filled in from reference TRBV11-1 and TRBJ2-2): EAEVAQSPRYKITEKSQAVAFWCDPISGHATLYWYRQILGQGPELLVQFQDESVVDDSQLPKDRFSAERLKGVDSTLKIQPAELGDSAMYLCASSRLVAQAGELFFGEGSRLTVL.

This chain joins TRBV6-1 and TRBJ1-6, with D unclear. CDR1 MNHNS and CDR2 SASEGT come from the germline V gene. Deletions cut 6 bases from V and 14 bases from J, with 11 bases between. CDR3 length: 11 residues. In nucleotides, the CDR3 is TGTGCCAGCAGAACATACACGGCCCTCCACTTT. Amino acid sequence: CASRTYTALHF.

The rearrangement joins TRBV5-6 to TRBJ2-1; 8 bases are shared with TRBD2. Germline V gene sequence: CDR1 SGHDT, CDR2 YYEEEE. The length of the CDR3 is 16 residues. Trimming cost V 0 bases and J 5 bases; bases outside gene matches: 7. DNA of the CDR3: TGTGCCAGCAGCTTGGCTTTAGCGGGGAGGGACAATGAGCAGTTCTTC. As protein: CASSLALAGRDNEQFF.

The V and J genes are TRBV7-5 and TRBJ1-4. TRBV7-5 is annotated as a pseudogene. The CDR3 contains 16 residues. CDR3 loop: CVRSFRPDPTMEKLFF. CDR3 bases: TGTGTCAGAAGCTTCCGCCCCGACCCGACGATGGAAAAACTGTTTTTT.

The count of this clone is one. The chain has TRBV1 and TRBJ2-5; the table's D call, TRBD1, was not checked against the DNA. TRBV1 is a known pseudogene. The CDR3 covers 17 residues. CDR3 in DNA: TGCACCAGCAGCGGCCGGCAGGGCAGGGCCAACGGGGAGACCCAGTACTTC. This sequence encodes CTSSGRQGRANGETQYF.

The genes are TRBV5-1 and TRBJ2-5, with D perhaps TRBD1 or TRBD2 (6 bases each). Germline V gives CDR1 SGHRS, CDR2 YFSETQ. The CDR3 contains 14 residues. Trimming took 1 base from V and 4 from J, leaving 11 bases between them. CDR3 DNA sequence: TGCGCCAGCAGCTTGTCCGGGGGCGGAGAGACCCAGTACTTC. Protein sequence: CASSLSGGGETQYF.

The chain recombines TRBV6-5 with TRBJ1-1; weak D call: TRBD1 (5 bases). The CDR3 spans 14 residues. Trimming cost V 7 bases and J 0 bases, with 12 bases left between them. Germline CDR1 is MNHEY and CDR2 is SVGAGI. The CDR3, as DNA: TGTGCCAGCATTGACAGTACCTTGAACACTGAAGCTTTCTTT. Translating gives CASIDSTLNTEAFF.

The chain carries TRBV6-1 and TRBJ2-3; the D gene could be TRBD1 or TRBD2 (6 bases each). The V and J ends lost 8 bases and 6 bases respectively, with 18 bases between them. The CDR3 sequence is 14 residues long. Germline CDR1 reads MNHNS; CDR2 reads SASEGT. The CDR3 here is CASGDWGARDTQYF. The CDR3, as DNA: TGTGCCAGCGGGGATTGGGGGGCCAGGGATACGCAGTATTTT.

V usage is TRBV6-1 and J usage is TRBJ2-2, with D hard to call. CDR1 is MNHNS and CDR2 is SASEGT in the germline V gene. The CDR3 spans 13 residues. V was pared by 8 bases and J by 3 bases, with 10 bases between. In DNA, the CDR3 is TGTGCCAGCGCCCTTTTGGACACCGGGGAGCTGTTTTTT. This translates into CASALLDTGELFF.

The chain has TRBV20-1 and TRBJ2-1, with D possibly TRBD2 on 6 matching bases. This CDR3 comprises 11 residues. Germline V gene sequence: CDR1 DFQATT, CDR2 SNEGSKA (reference sequence). Trimming took 3 bases from V and 7 from J, leaving 7 bases between them. CDR3 nucleotide sequence: TGCAGTGCTAGGGGGGGAAATGAGCAGTTCTTC. It codes for CSARGGNEQFF.

This clone came up once. The rearrangement joins TRBV28 to TRBJ1-5; TRBD1 matches at 7 bases. Germline V lookup: CDR1 MDHEN, CDR2 SYDVKM. With 5 bases clipped from V and 9 bases from J, the junction kept 7 bases outside the gene matches. The CDR3 covers 13 residues. CDR3 region: CASSLTGARPQHF. The CDR3 nucleotides are TGTGCCAGCAGTCTCACAGGGGCTAGGCCCCAGCATTTT.

The J gene is TRBJ2-2, the V gene TRBV7-6; 8 nucleotides align to TRBD2. Per the germline V gene, CDR1 is SGHVS and CDR2 is FNYEAQ. CDR3 length: 14 amino acids. Trimming took 6 bases from V and 2 from J; bases not matched to a gene: 2. CDR3 coding DNA: TGTGCCAGCAGACTAGCGGAAAACACCGGGGAGCTGTTTTTT. It translates to CASRLAENTGELFF. The full variable domain, in which reference TRBV7-6 and TRBJ2-2 provide the parts outside the CDR3, is GAGVSQSPRYKVTKRGQDVALRCDPISGHVSLYWYRQALGQGPEFLTYFNYEAQQDKSGLPNDRFSAERPEGSISTLTIQRTEQRDSAMYRCASRLAENTGELFFGEGSRLTVL.

The chain is built from TRBV7-8 and TRBJ2-7, with no clear D. This CDR3 is built from 13 residues. Germline V lookup: CDR1 SGHVS, CDR2 FQNEAQ. Trimming removed 1 base from V and 3 bases from J, with 7 bases in between. This CDR3 reads CASSLGVSYEQYF. In nucleotides, the CDR3 is TGTGCCAGCAGCTTAGGGGTTAGCTACGAGCAGTACTTC.

This clone has just one count. V and J are TRBV4-3 and TRBJ2-3; D is unclear. Germline CDR1 and CDR2: LGHNA and YSLEER. The CDR3 is 14 amino acids. The V and J ends lost 1 base and 0 bases respectively, with 5 bases between them. The CDR3 nucleotides read TGCGCCAGCAGCCAAGTGGCTAGCACAGATACGCAGTATTTT. It yields the protein CASSQVASTDTQYF.